This T cell receptor beta chain came from a study of T cell changes during pregnancy in multiple sclerosis. With 0 bases clipped from V and 7 bases from J, the junction kept 7 bases outside the gene matches. The CDR3 loop spans 15 amino acids. Germline lookup yields CDR1 GTSNPN and CDR2 SVGIG (reference sequence). Data came from immunoSEQ multiplex PCR; TCRdb stores just in-frame clones and leaves some out. The sample records some 41,000 clones, 89% being singletons. This chain joins TRBV30 and TRBJ2-1; TRBD2 matches at 9 bases. This material consisted of CD4+ T cells from peripheral blood mononuclear cells, taken after pregnancy. This clonotype was obtained from a female donor with multiple sclerosis, enrolled in a pregnancy study. Written as DNA, the CDR3 is TGTGCCTGGAGTGTTAGCGGGAGATCGGGAAATGAGCAGTTCTTC. Its translation is CAWSVSGRSGNEQFF.